The clone carrying this TCR beta chain was seen more than once but under ten times. Its antigen remains unidentified. Treatment defined: oral pan-JAK inhibitor, 5-10 mg twice daily. Obtained from alopecia areata patients were lesional scalp punch biopsies along with peripheral blood. Reverse transcribed after extraction, RNA yielded cDNA as the sequencing template. Generated by immunoSEQ multiplex PCR, the TCRdb table keeps only in-frame clones and is missing some. The sample includes about 190,000 clones, roughly 60% of them seen just once. V gave up 1 base and J gave up 5 bases; unmatched junction bases: 3. The CDR3 contains 16 residues. CDR1 is MGHDK and CDR2 is SYGVNS in the germline V gene. This sample is part of a study of CD8+ T cells in alopecia areata. Across the whole study: Patients received oral tofacitinib, 5 to 10 mg twice daily, for moderate-to-severe alopecia areata.

Overall study results and limits: Tofacitinib significantly brought down scalp clonality and expanded CD8+ clones among top 100.

The TCR was taken from a human donor with alopecia areata. The source material was CD4+ T cells sorted from blood, sampled at week 24, from a patient treated with tofacitinib. This chain uses TRBV25-1 with TRBJ2-1; the match to TRBD1 covers 12 bases. The DNA of the CDR3 is TGTGCCAGCAGTGAATGGGGACAGGGGGCGGACAATGAGCAGTTCTTC. Its protein is CASSEWGQGADNEQFF.